The clone carrying this T cell receptor beta chain was recorded only once. Its antigen remains unknown. Germline assignment: CDR1 SGHKS and CDR2 YYEKEE (reference sequence). V shed 1 base, J shed 2 bases, and the junction held 9 bases outside the gene matches. CDR3 size: 19 residues. Sampling of each donor yielded at least one pre-ART PBMC sample and at least two post-ART PBMC samples. Cryopreserved PBMC samples of about 0.9-10 million cells were used for DNA extraction. The data were obtained in a study of long-term antiretroviral therapy in people with HIV. Study-wide results and limits: Post-ART, diversity grew, though it stayed under transplant donor control levels. Clones that expanded before ART (that is, prior to treatment) dominated the repertoire at all time points.

The authors ran the immunoSEQ assay, v3.0, at survey level. Assay used: immunoSEQ multiplex PCR; TCRdb lists only in-frame clones, some missing. The data hold 20,000 to 25,000 clones, with roughly 87% observed a single time. The sample consisted of unsorted PBMCs, taken 0.2 years before starting antiretroviral therapy. V and J are TRBV5-5 and TRBJ2-5; TRBD2 aligns across 15 bases. This sequence originates from a man aged 18 to 29 with HIV. The CDR3 DNA sequence: TGTGCCAGCAGCTTGTTACCGGGACTAGCGGGGGGTCTTCAAGAGACCCAGTACTTC. Protein: CASSLLPGLAGGLQETQYF.